Sequencing of this TCR beta chain was carried out in a study of blood T cell repertoires in COVID-19. At the level of the study: Some COVID-19 samples were acute and others convalescent; all came from the United States, Italy and Spain.

The CDR3 runs 18 residues. The germline V gene encodes CDR1 SGHDT and CDR2 YYEEEE. After removal of 0 bases from V and 0 bases from J, the junction contained 7 bases not matched to a gene. Data came from immunoSEQ multiplex PCR; TCRdb stores just in-frame clones and leaves some out. The sample lists 230,000 or so clones, 88% occurring once. Participants' reported clinical history set cohort assignment. Recovered Cohort 3 donors showed two negative PCRs, clearance, or symptom resolution. The material sequenced was PBMCs or T cells enriched from blood (not recorded which). The chain has TRBV5-6 and TRBJ1-5; 9 nucleotides match TRBD1. The sequence derives from a woman aged 25 to 39 who had recovered from COVID-19. Here the CDR3 reads CASSLGTGAPYSNQPQHF. DNA for the CDR3: TGTGCCAGCAGCTTGGGGACAGGGGCCCCCTATAGCAATCAGCCCCAGCATTTT.